The 20 T cell receptor beta chains listed next were all sequenced from one sample in a study of CD8 T cells in ankylosing spondylitis. Findings of the study overall: A motif of 7 to 9 highly homologous TCR beta variants was seen as apparently characteristic of ankylosing spondylitis blood.

From the 5' RACE reads, TCRdb called clonotypes with MiXCR, one entry per CDR3 protein. The sample has around 890,000 distinct CDR3 sequences, about 11% seen once; the top ten hold 0.45% to 0.6%. Their specific antigens are unknown. The specimen sequenced was blood, either unsorted or a sorted T cell fraction (not recorded which). These receptor sequences come from a male donor with ankylosing spondylitis.

The chain is built from TRBV18 and TRBJ1-2; a weak D match, TRBD1 (5 bases). Trimming stripped 6 bases from V and 4 bases from J, with 18 bases between. The CDR3 covers 15 residues. Germline lookup yields CDR1 KGHSH and CDR2 LQKENI. This chain's CDR3 is CASSYDQQVSYGYTF. The CDR3 nucleotides are TGTGCCAGCTCGTACGATCAACAGGTCTCCTATGGCTACACCTTC.

This clonotype showed up just a few times. The chain joins TRBV7-9 to TRBJ2-7, with a possible D match to TRBD2 (5 bases). With 5 bases removed from V and 4 bases from J, the gap between germline ends came to 18 bases. Germline assignment: CDR1 SEHNR and CDR2 FQNEAQ (reference sequence). This CDR3 has 15 amino acids. The CDR3, as DNA: TGTGCCAGCAGCCCCCGGCGGGCAGTCGGTTACGAGCAGTACTTC. This gives the protein CASSPRRAVGYEQYF.

The V call is TRBV7-2, the J call TRBJ2-7; a weak D match, TRBD2 (5 bases). Deletions cut 5 bases from V and 0 bases from J, with 14 bases between. Looked up from germline, CDR1 is SGHTA and CDR2 is FQGNSA. The CDR3 consists of 15 residues. CDR3 DNA: TGTGCCAGCAGCCCCCAGAGGGTAAGCTCCTACGAGCAGTACTTC. Its protein product is CASSPQRVSSYEQYF.

CDR3 in amino acids: CASSLRQGRVSYNEQFF. DNA for the CDR3: TGTGCCAGCAGCTTACGGCAGGGGAGGGTTTCCTACAATGAGCAGTTCTTC. The J gene is TRBJ2-1, the V gene TRBV7-2, with D perhaps TRBD2 (7 bases). Trimming took 2 bases from V and 1 from J, leaving 15 bases between them. This CDR3 region has 17 residues. CDR1 and CDR2 (germline): SGHTA, FQGNSA. Full variable domain (rest looked up from reference TRBV7-2 and TRBJ2-1): GAGVSQSPSNKVTEKGKDVELRCDPISGHTALYWYRQSLGQGLEFLIYFQGNSAPDKSGLPSDRFSAERTGGSVSTLTIQRTQQEDSAVYLCASSLRQGRVSYNEQFFGPGTRLTVL.

The rearrangement joins TRBV12-3 or TRBV12-4 to TRBJ1-2; a weak D match, TRBD1 (6 bases). Trimming stripped 1 base from V and 8 bases from J, with 20 bases between. The CDR3 totals 16 residues. Here the CDR3 reads CASSLVDRPYLGGYTF. Here the CDR3 DNA reads TGTGCCAGCAGTTTAGTCGACAGGCCCTACCTCGGGGGCTACACCTTC.

This clonotype was found many times. The V gene is TRBV7-2, the J gene TRBJ2-7; TRBD2 matches 7 bases. Germline loops: CDR1 SGHTA, CDR2 FQGNSA. This CDR3 region has 15 residues. The ends lost 5 bases at V and 2 bases at J; junction bases unmatched: 9. CDR3 loop: CASSPRWGGPYEQYF. As DNA, the CDR3 is TGTGCCAGCAGCCCCCGTTGGGGGGGTCCCTACGAGCAGTACTTC.

This clonotype was seen a handful of times. The CDR3 here is CSASSALTGELFF. The CDR3 coding sequence is TGCAGTGCTAGCTCGGCCCTAACCGGGGAGCTGTTTTTT. The chain carries TRBV20-1 and TRBJ2-2, with D unresolved. Trimming left V 3 bases short and J 5 bases short, with 10 bases between. CDR1 DFQATT and CDR2 SNEGSKA come from the germline V gene (reference sequence). There are 13 residues in the CDR3.

This chain links TRBV20-1 with TRBJ1-5, with TRBD1 as a possible D gene (5 bases). This CDR3 spans 16 amino acids. Trimming pared 2 bases from V and 3 bases from J, leaving 17 bases between. Germline CDR1 DFQATT, CDR2 SNEGSKA (reference sequence). The CDR3 region is CSARKGAGPYNQPQHF. CDR3 DNA sequence: TGCAGTGCTAGAAAAGGGGCAGGGCCCTACAATCAGCCCCAGCATTTT.

This chain joins TRBV24-1 and TRBJ2-3; 9 bases align to TRBD1. CDR3 length: 15 amino acids. Germline V lookup: CDR1 KGHDR, CDR2 SFDVKD. V was clipped by 1 base and J by 6 bases; unmatched bases: 4. The DNA of the CDR3 is TGTGCCACCAGTGATTTCGGACAGGGGTTGGATACGCAGTATTTT. It is translated as CATSDFGQGLDTQYF.

In its sample, this clonotype was seen many times. The chain carries TRBV6-5 and TRBJ1-1; D gene unclear. The CDR3 consists of 18 residues. Trimming took 0 bases from V and 5 from J, leaving 22 bases between them. The V gene's germline CDR1 is MNHEY and CDR2 SVGAGI. CDR3 amino acids: CASSYSINFDGPRTEAFF. Here the CDR3 DNA reads TGTGCCAGCAGTTACTCTATCAATTTTGATGGCCCTAGGACTGAAGCTTTCTTT.

This clonotype occurred a few times. The rearrangement links TRBV20-1 to TRBJ1-4, with D possibly matching TRBD1 (5 bases). Per the germline V gene, CDR1 is DFQATT and CDR2 is SNEGSKA (reference sequence). The CDR3 is 12 amino acids. The chain's CDR3 is CKVGTANEKLFF. The CDR3 nucleotides read TGCAAAGTCGGGACGGCAAATGAAAAACTGTTTTTT.

This chain joins TRBV5-1 and TRBJ2-2; D might be TRBD2 (5 bases). V was trimmed by 3 bases and J by 4 bases, leaving 10 bases between them. The CDR3 is 14 residues long. Germline V gene lookup returns CDR1 SGHRS and CDR2 YFSETQ. The CDR3 nucleotides are TGCGCCAGCAGCTCAGCGGACCTCACCGGGGAGCTGTTTTTT. Its translation is CASSSADLTGELFF.

This clonotype has at least ten counts. This chain uses TRBV29-1 with TRBJ2-3; no firm D call. Germline V lookup: CDR1 SQVTM, CDR2 ANQGSEA. V was shortened by 1 base and J by 0 bases, with 2 bases between the two germline ends. CDR3 size: 12 residues. CDR3 bases: TGCAGCGTTGAAGTCAGCACAGATACGCAGTATTTT. Translating gives CSVEVSTDTQYF.

The V call is TRBV20-1, the J call TRBJ2-1, with D possibly being TRBD2 (5 bases). Germline V gives CDR1 DFQATT, CDR2 SNEGSKA (reference sequence). The CDR3 consists of 17 residues. The ends were cut back, 1 base at V and 1 base at J, with 17 bases in the middle. Here the CDR3 DNA reads TGCAGTGCTAGAGGACTATCCCAGCGGTGGTCCTACAATGAGCAGTTCTTC. It specifies CSARGLSQRWSYNEQFF.

The rearrangement joins TRBV12-3 or TRBV12-4 to TRBJ1-2, with D tentatively TRBD1 (5 bases). The ends were cut back, 2 bases at V and 7 bases at J, with 17 bases in the middle. The CDR3 is 15 residues long. The CDR3: CASSLFASGSAGYTF. CDR3 DNA sequence: TGTGCCAGCAGTTTATTCGCCTCAGGGTCTGCTGGCTACACCTTC.

This clonotype was found a few times. The V gene is TRBV7-9, the J gene TRBJ1-1, with 7 nucleotides matching TRBD1. The CDR3 extends over 13 amino acids. CDR1 is SEHNR, CDR2 FQNEAQ, per germline (reference sequence). Losses at the gene ends were 3 bases for V and 5 bases for J; bases not matched to a gene: 3. CDR3 loop: CASSFTGVTEAFF. The CDR3 nucleotides are TGTGCCAGCAGCTTTACAGGGGTGACTGAAGCTTTCTTT.

In its sample, this clonotype was seen a few times. The chain carries TRBV6-1 and TRBJ2-1, with 9 bases that match TRBD2. The CDR3 loop spans 14 amino acids. V shed 6 bases and J 6 bases; nucleotides not matched to a gene: 6. The germline CDR1 and CDR2 sequences are MNHNS and SASEGT. This CDR3 is CASSSGTSFNEQFF. CDR3 in DNA: TGTGCCAGCAGCTCCGGGACTAGCTTCAATGAGCAGTTCTTC.

This chain uses TRBV12-3 or TRBV12-4 with TRBJ2-7; D gene unclear. The CDR3 spans 14 residues. V was cut by 3 bases and J by 6 bases, with 15 bases left in between. CDR3 protein: CASSFGRLTREQYF. DNA for the CDR3: TGTGCCAGCAGTTTTGGGCGCCTGACCCGCGAGCAGTACTTC.

The rearrangement uses TRBV5-6 and TRBJ2-2; TRBD2 matches at 14 bases. With 3 bases clipped from V and 5 bases from J, the junction kept 6 bases outside the gene matches. This CDR3 is 17 amino acids long. CDR1 and CDR2 (germline): SGHDT, YYEEEE. This CDR3 reads CASSWGLAGDQTGELFF. The CDR3 coding sequence is TGTGCCAGCAGCTGGGGACTAGCGGGGGATCAGACCGGGGAGCTGTTTTTT.

V is TRBV28 and J is TRBJ1-2, with D uncertain. The germline V gene has CDR1 MDHEN and CDR2 SYDVKM. The CDR3 length is 12 residues. Trimming took 2 bases from V and 6 from J, leaving 7 bases between them. CDR3 residues: CASSLRPDGYTF. The CDR3 DNA is TGTGCCAGCAGTTTAAGACCGGATGGCTACACCTTC.